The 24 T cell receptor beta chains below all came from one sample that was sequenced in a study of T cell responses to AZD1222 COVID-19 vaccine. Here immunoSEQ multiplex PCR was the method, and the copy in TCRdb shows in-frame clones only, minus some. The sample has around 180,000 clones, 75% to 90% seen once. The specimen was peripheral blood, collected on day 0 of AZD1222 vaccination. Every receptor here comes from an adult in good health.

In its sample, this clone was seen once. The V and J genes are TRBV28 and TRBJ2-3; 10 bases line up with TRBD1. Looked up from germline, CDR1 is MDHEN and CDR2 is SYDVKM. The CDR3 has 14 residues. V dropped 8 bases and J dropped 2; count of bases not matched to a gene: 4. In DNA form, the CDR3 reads TGTGCCAGCCAGACAGGGGGCGTCACAGATACGCAGTATTTT. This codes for CASQTGGVTDTQYF.

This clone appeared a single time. This CDR3 reads CASSPWTGSEMGELFF. CDR3 DNA: TGTGCCAGCAGCCCTTGGACAGGCAGTGAAATGGGGGAGCTGTTTTTT. This sequence joins TRBV5-4 and TRBJ2-2, with TRBD1 identical over 7 bases. V lost 4 bases to trimming and J lost 8 bases; unmatched junction nucleotides: 14. Germline loops: CDR1 SGHNT, CDR2 YYREEE (reference sequence). The CDR3 is 16 amino acids.

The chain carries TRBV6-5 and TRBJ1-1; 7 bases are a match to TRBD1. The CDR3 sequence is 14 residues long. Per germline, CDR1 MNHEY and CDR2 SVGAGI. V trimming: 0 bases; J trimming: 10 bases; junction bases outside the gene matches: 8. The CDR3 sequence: CASSYSRGGGGAFF. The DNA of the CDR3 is TGTGCCAGCAGTTACTCCCGAGGGGGCGGAGGAGCTTTCTTT.

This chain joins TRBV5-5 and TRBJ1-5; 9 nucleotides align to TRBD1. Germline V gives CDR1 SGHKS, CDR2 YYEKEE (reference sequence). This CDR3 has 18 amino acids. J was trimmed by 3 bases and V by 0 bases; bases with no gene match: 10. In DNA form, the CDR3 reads TGTGCCAGCAGCTTGGGCCACCGGGGACAGGGCAACAATCAGCCCCAGCATTTT. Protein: CASSLGHRGQGNNQPQHF. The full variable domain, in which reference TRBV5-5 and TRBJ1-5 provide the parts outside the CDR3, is DAGVTQSPTHLIKTRGQQVTLRCSPISGHKSVSWYQQVLGQGPQFIFQYYEKEERGRGNFPDRFSARQFPNYSSELNVNALLLGDSALYLCASSLGHRGQGNNQPQHFGDGTRLSIL.

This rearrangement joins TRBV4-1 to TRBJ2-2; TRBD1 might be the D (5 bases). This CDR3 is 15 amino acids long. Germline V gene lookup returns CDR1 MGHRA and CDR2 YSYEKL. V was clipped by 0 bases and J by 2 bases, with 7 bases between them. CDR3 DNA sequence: TGCGCCAGCAGCCAAGATCAGGGTAACACCGGGGAGCTGTTTTTT. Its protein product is CASSQDQGNTGELFF.

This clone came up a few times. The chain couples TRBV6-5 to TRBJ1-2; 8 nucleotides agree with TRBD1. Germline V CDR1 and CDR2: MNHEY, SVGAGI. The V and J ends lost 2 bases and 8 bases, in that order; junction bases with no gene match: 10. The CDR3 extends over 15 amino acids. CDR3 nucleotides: TGTGCCAGCAGTTACGCCTCGGACAGGGATGGAGGCTACACCTTC. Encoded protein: CASSYASDRDGGYTF.

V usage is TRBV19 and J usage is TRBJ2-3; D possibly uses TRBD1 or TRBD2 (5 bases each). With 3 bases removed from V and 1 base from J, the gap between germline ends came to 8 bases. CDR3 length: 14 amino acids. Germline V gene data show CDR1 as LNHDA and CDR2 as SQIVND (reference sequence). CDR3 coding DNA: TGTGCCAGTAGTATTGGGACGGGCACAGATACGCAGTATTTT. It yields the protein CASSIGTGTDTQYF.

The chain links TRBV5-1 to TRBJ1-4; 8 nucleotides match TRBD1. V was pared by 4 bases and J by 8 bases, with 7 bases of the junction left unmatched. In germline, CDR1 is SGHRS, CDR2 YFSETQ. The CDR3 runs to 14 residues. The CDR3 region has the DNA TGCGCCAGCAGCCTCGGACAGGGTGGCGAAAAACTGTTTTTT. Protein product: CASSLGQGGEKLFF.

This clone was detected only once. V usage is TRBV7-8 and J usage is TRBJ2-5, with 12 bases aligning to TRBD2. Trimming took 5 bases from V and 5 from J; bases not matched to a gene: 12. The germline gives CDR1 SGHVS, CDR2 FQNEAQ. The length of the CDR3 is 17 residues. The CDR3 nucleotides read TGTGCCAGCAGCCTCACTAGCGGGGGGCCCATCGGGGAGACCCAGTACTTC. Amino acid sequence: CASSLTSGGPIGETQYF.

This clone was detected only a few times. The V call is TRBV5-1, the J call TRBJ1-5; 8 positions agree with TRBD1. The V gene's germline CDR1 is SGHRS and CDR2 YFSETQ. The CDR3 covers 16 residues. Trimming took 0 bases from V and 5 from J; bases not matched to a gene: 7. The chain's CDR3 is CASSLAPDRGYQPQHF. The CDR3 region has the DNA TGCGCCAGCAGCTTGGCACCCGACAGGGGCTATCAGCCCCAGCATTTT.

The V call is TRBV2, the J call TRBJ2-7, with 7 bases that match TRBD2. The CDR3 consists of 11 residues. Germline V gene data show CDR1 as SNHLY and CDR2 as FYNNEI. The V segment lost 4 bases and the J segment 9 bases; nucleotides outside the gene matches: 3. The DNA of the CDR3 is TGTGCCAGCAGTGTGAGGGAGGGGCAGTACGTC. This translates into CASSVREGQYV.

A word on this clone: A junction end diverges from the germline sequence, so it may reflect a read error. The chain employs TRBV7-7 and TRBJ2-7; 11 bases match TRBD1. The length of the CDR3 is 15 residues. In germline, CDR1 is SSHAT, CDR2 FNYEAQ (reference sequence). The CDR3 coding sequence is TGTGCTAGCAGCCCAGGGACAGGGGGTCTCCACGAGCAGTACTTC. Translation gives CASSPGTGGLHEQYF.

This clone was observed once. This chain's CDR3 is CASGSNTRETQYF. The CDR3, as DNA: TGTGCTAGTGGGAGCAATACGCGAGAGACCCAGTACTTC. This chain connects TRBV12-5 to TRBJ2-5; the D is unclear. Germline CDR1 is LGHNT and CDR2 is FRNRAP. The V and J ends lost 6 bases and 4 bases respectively, with 12 bases between them. The CDR3 totals 13 residues.

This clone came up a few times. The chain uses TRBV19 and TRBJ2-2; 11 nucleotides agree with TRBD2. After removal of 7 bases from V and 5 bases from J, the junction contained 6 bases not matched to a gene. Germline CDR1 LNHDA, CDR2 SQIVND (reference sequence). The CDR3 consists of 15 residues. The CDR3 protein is CASISSGGKTGELFF. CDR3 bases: TGTGCCAGTATCTCTAGCGGGGGGAAGACCGGGGAGCTGTTTTTT.

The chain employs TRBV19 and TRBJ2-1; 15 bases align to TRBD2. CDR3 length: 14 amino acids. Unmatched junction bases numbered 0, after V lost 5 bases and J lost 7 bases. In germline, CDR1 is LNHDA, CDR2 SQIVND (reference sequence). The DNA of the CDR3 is TGTGCCAGTAGTGGACTAGCGGGGGGGAATGAGCAGTTCTTC. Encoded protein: CASSGLAGGNEQFF.

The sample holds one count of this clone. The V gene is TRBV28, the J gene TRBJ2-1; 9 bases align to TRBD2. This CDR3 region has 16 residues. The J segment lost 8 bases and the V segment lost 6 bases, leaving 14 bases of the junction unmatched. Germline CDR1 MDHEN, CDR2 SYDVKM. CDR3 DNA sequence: TGTGCCAGCAGCCACCCCGTGGCGGGGGGGAGGGATGAGCAGTTCTTC. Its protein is CASSHPVAGGRDEQFF.

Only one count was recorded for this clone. The CDR3, as DNA: TGTGCCAGCAGCACGGTTAGGGAAGTGTCATTGAACTATGGCTACACCTTC. It specifies CASSTVREVSLNYGYTF. The chain uses TRBV5-6 and TRBJ1-2; D is ambiguous. Trimming cost V 4 bases and J 2 bases, with 21 bases left between them. CDR3 length: 17 residues. Germline lookup yields CDR1 SGHDT and CDR2 YYEEEE.

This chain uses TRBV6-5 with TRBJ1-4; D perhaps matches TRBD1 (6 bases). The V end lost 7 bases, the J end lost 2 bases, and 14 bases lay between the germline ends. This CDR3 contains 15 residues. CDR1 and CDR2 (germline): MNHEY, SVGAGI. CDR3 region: CASTARGATNEKLFF. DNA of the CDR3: TGTGCCAGCACCGCGCGGGGGGCGACTAATGAAAAACTGTTTTTT.

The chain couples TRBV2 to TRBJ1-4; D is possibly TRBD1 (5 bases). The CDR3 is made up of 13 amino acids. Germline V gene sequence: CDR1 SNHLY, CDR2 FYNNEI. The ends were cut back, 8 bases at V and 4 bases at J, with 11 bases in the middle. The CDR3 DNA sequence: TGTGCCAGCCTGGGGCAGAATAATGAAAAACTGTTTTTT. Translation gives CASLGQNNEKLFF.

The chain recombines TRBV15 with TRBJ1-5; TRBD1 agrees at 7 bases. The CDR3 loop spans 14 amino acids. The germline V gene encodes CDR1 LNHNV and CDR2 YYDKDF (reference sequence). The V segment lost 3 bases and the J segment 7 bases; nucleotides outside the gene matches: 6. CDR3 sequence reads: CATSSLTGDQPQHF. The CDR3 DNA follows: TGTGCCACCAGCAGCCTAACAGGGGACCAGCCCCAGCATTTT.

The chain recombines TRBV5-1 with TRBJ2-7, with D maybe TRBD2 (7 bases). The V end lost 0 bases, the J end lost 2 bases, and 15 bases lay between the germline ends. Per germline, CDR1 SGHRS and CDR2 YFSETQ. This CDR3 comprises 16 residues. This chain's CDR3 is CASSLADGGPPYEQYF. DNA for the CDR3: TGCGCCAGCAGCTTGGCCGACGGGGGGCCCCCCTACGAGCAGTACTTC.

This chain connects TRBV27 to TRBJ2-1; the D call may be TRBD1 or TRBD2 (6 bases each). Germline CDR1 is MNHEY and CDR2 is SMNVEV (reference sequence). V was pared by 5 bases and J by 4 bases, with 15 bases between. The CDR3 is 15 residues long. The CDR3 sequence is CASSANGGQYNEQFF. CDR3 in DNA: TGTGCCAGCAGTGCGAATGGGGGGCAGTACAATGAGCAGTTCTTC.

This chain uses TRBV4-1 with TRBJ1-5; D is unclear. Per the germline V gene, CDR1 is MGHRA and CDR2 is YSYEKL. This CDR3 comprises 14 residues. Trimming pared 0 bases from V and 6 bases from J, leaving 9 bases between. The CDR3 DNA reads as TGCGCCAGCAGCCAAGACCCCGCGAGTCAGCCCCAGCATTTT. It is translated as CASSQDPASQPQHF.

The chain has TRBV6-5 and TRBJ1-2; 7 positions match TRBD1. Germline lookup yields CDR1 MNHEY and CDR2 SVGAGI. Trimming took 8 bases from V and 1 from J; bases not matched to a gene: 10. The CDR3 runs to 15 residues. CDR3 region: CASRRPGTDNYGYTF. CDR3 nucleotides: TGTGCCAGCCGGCGCCCGGGGACAGATAACTATGGCTACACCTTC.